This TCR beta chain was recovered during a study of technical replicates of blood from a few donors. V was trimmed by 4 bases and J by 0 bases, leaving 14 bases between them. Germline V lookup: CDR1 SGHRS, CDR2 YFSETQ. The CDR3 totals 16 residues. The repertoire was sequenced with immunoSEQ multiplex PCR; TCRdb's copy has only in-frame clones and lacks some. The sample lists fewer than 20,000 clones, approximately 80% seen once, with 10% in the top ten. The gene calls are TRBV5-1 and TRBJ1-3; D is ambiguous. The sample comprised PBMCs. The TCR sequence derives from a human donor in good health. Some clones in this sample may be carry-over from other donors' samples. The CDR3 is CASSRSSVSSGNTIYF. In DNA form, the CDR3 reads TGCGCCAGCAGCCGAAGTAGTGTGAGCTCTGGAAACACCATATATTTT.